This is a list of T cell receptor beta chains from one sample in a study of T cell responses to AZD1222 COVID-19 vaccine. Libraries were prepared by immunoSEQ multiplex PCR; TCRdb keeps only in-frame clonotypes and omits some of them. This table holds approximately 110,000 clones, approximately 86% found once. The input for sequencing was peripheral blood, taken on day 0 of MenACWY control vaccination. Receptors originate from an adult in good health. Both conserved end residues are part of each CDR3. A D gene is named only where the DNA matches it firmly. Where a row states a size, it is once, few, many or the class of an expanded clone; other rows omit it.

CDR3 length	clone size	V gene	J gene	D gene	CDR3 protein	CDR3 DNA
15	NA	TRBV30	TRBJ1-2	NA	CASLLGGARNYGYTF	TGTGCCTCACTCTTGGGGGGGGCCAGAAACTATGGCTACACCTTC
10	NA	TRBV7-9	TRBJ2-3	NA	CASSSQTQYF	TGTGCCAGCAGCTCCCAAACTCAGTATTTT
13	NA	TRBV28	TRBJ2-5	NA	CASSWAGLETQYF	TGTGCCAGCAGTTGGGCAGGCCTAGAGACCCAGTACTTC
14	NA	TRBV6-5	TRBJ2-3	NA	CASRFTGNADTQYF	TGTGCCAGCAGATTTACAGGGAACGCAGATACGCAGTATTTT
15	NA	TRBV7-2	TRBJ2-5	NA	CASSLVLDPQETQYF	TGTGCCAGCAGCTTAGTTCTCGATCCCCAAGAGACCCAGTACTTC
13	NA	TRBV9	TRBJ1-1	NA	CASSVTGNTEAFF	TGTGCCAGCAGCGTAACAGGGAACACTGAAGCTTTCTTT
12	NA	TRBV28	TRBJ1-4	NA	CASRGGYEKLFF	TGTGCCAGCAGGGGAGGGTATGAAAAACTGTTTTTT
14	NA	TRBV2	TRBJ2-3	NA	CASLPQTSTDTQYF	TGTGCCAGCCTTCCACAGACAAGCACAGATACGCAGTATTTT
16	NA	TRBV9	TRBJ1-2	NA	CASSVATGTVDYGYTF	TGTGCCAGCAGCGTAGCAACAGGGACCGTTGACTATGGCTACACCTTC
13	few	TRBV19	TRBJ2-7	NA	CASSIVPRHEQYF	TGTGCCAGTAGTATAGTTCCCCGCCACGAGCAGTACTTC
13	NA	TRBV28	TRBJ1-1	NA	CASSGQGRPEAFF	TGTGCCAGCAGCGGTCAGGGGAGACCTGAAGCTTTCTTT
11	NA	TRBV3-1/TRBV3-2	TRBJ1-1	NA	CASSHTTEAFF	TGTGCCAGCAGCCATACGACAGAAGCTTTCTTT
14	few	TRBV7-2	TRBJ1-1	NA	CASSPREGRTEAFF	TGTGCCAGCAGCCCCCGGGAGGGGAGGACTGAAGCTTTCTTT
12	once	TRBV11-2	TRBJ2-7	NA	CASSSDSHEQYF	TGTGCCAGCAGCTCAGACAGCCACGAGCAGTACTTC
16	NA	TRBV27	TRBJ1-5	TRBD1	CASSRKGAGDNQPQHF	TGTGCCAGCAGCCGAAAGGGGGCTGGGGACAATCAGCCCCAGCATTTT
14	NA	TRBV6-5	TRBJ1-5	NA	CASTQLGEGQPQHF	TGTGCCAGCACCCAGCTGGGGGAAGGACAGCCCCAGCATTTT
13	NA	TRBV7-2	TRBJ2-7	NA	CASAPLSGGEQYF	TGTGCCAGCGCACCACTCAGTGGGGGCGAGCAGTACTTC
12	NA	TRBV12-3/TRBV12-4	TRBJ1-2	NA	CASSLEASGYTF	TGTGCCAGCAGTCTCGAGGCGAGTGGCTACACCTTC
17	NA	TRBV14	TRBJ2-2	NA	CASSQGGLSQETGELFF	TGTGCCAGCAGCCAAGGTGGCCTGAGCCAAGAAACCGGGGAGCTGTTTTTT
15	NA	TRBV28	TRBJ1-1	NA	CASTIRGGEGTEAFF	TGTGCCAGCACCATTAGGGGGGGTGAAGGCACTGAAGCTTTCTTT
15	NA	TRBV6-5	TRBJ1-1	NA	CASSQFQGFGTEAFF	TGTGCCAGCAGTCAATTCCAGGGTTTTGGCACTGAAGCTTTCTTT
16	NA	TRBV11-2	TRBJ1-3	TRBD1	CASSFTGASSGNTIYF	TGTGCCAGCAGCTTTACAGGGGCAAGCTCTGGAAACACCATATATTTT
13	NA	TRBV28	TRBJ2-7	TRBD1	CASRKQGAGEQYF	TGTGCCAGCAGGAAACAGGGGGCAGGTGAGCAGTACTTC
14	NA	TRBV18	TRBJ2-3	NA	CASSPGAYTDTQYF	TGTGCCAGCTCACCAGGGGCATACACAGATACGCAGTATTTT
13	NA	TRBV28	TRBJ2-7	NA	CASGGPSTYEQYF	TGTGCCAGCGGGGGACCTTCCACCTACGAGCAGTACTTC
15	NA	TRBV5-5	TRBJ1-6	NA	CASSIKGNNNSPLHF	TGTGCCAGCAGCATCAAGGGCAACAATAATTCACCCCTCCACTTT
17	NA	TRBV7-3	TRBJ2-2	TRBD2	CASSRTSGGSNTGELFF	TGTGCCAGCAGTCGGACTAGCGGGGGGTCGAACACCGGGGAGCTGTTTTTT
21	NA	TRBV4-1	TRBJ1-5	TRBD1	CASSQSRFVGQGSIRNQPQHF	TGCGCCAGCAGCCAATCGCGGTTCGTGGGACAGGGATCAATACGCAATCAGCCCCAGCATTTT
12	NA	TRBV30	TRBJ1-6	TRBD1	CAWSETGTGIHF	TGTGCCTGGAGCGAAACCGGGACAGGGATCCACTTT
14	once	TRBV6-2/TRBV6-3	TRBJ1-4	NA	CASSLTATNEKLFF	TGTGCCAGCAGCCTGACAGCAACTAATGAAAAACTGTTTTTT
15	NA	TRBV5-5	TRBJ1-3	NA	CASSVGPSSGNTIYF	TGTGCCAGCAGCGTAGGGCCAAGCTCTGGAAACACCATATATTTT
17	NA	TRBV4-3	TRBJ2-7	NA	CASSQDHGTQSSYEQYF	TGCGCCAGCAGCCAAGATCACGGGACGCAAAGCTCCTACGAGCAGTACTTC
16	NA	TRBV19	TRBJ2-2	TRBD1	CASTLGQGVNTGELFF	TGTGCCAGTACCCTCGGACAGGGGGTGAACACCGGGGAGCTGTTTTTT
16	NA	TRBV11-2	TRBJ2-2	TRBD2	CASSWKTGEGTGELFF	TGTGCCAGCAGTTGGAAAACGGGGGAGGGAACCGGGGAGCTGTTTTTT
16	NA	TRBV4-3	TRBJ1-2	NA	CASSQGLADYNYGYTF	TGCGCCAGCAGCCAAGGTCTCGCGGACTACAACTATGGCTACACCTTC
15	NA	TRBV10-3	TRBJ1-2	NA	CAISDPLGGLGGYTF	TGTGCCATCAGTGATCCGCTAGGGGGGCTCGGGGGCTACACCTTC
14	NA	TRBV7-2	TRBJ1-2	NA	CASSLSGRLDGYTF	TGTGCCAGCAGCCTTAGTGGGAGGCTAGATGGCTACACCTTC
15	NA	TRBV7-6	TRBJ1-1	NA	CASSLRMGSNTEAFF	TGTGCCAGCAGCTTACGTATGGGATCGAACACTGAAGCTTTCTTT
12	NA	TRBV12-3/TRBV12-4	TRBJ1-6	NA	CASSLMGKPLHF	TGTGCCAGCAGTTTAATGGGGAAACCCCTCCACTTT
11	NA	TRBV6-2/TRBV6-3	TRBJ2-7	NA	CASSPSYEQYF	TGTGCCAGCAGCCCATCCTACGAGCAGTACTTC
20	NA	TRBV3-1/TRBV3-2	TRBJ1-4	TRBD1	CASSQRRAPDRETTNEKLFF	TGTGCCAGCAGCCAACGGAGGGCGCCGGACAGGGAGACAACTAATGAAAAACTGTTTTTT
14	NA	TRBV18	TRBJ1-5	NA	CASPPGTSNQPQHF	TGTGCCAGCCCACCGGGGACAAGCAATCAGCCCCAGCATTTT
14	NA	TRBV5-8	TRBJ1-6	NA	CASSWSSHNSPLHF	TGTGCCAGCAGCTGGTCGAGTCATAATTCACCCCTCCACTTT
16	NA	TRBV27	TRBJ2-2	TRBD2	CASSLAGGRNTGELFF	TGTGCCAGCAGCCTAGCGGGGGGGCGAAACACCGGGGAGCTGTTTTTT
15	NA	TRBV18	TRBJ1-3	TRBD1	CATTSTGQTRNTIYF	TGTGCCACCACCTCCACGGGACAGACTAGAAACACCATATATTTT
17	NA	TRBV11-3	TRBJ2-1	NA	CASSLEYTLSGYNEQFF	TGTGCCAGCAGCTTAGAGTACACTTTATCGGGGTACAATGAGCAGTTCTTC
17	once	TRBV5-1	TRBJ2-7	TRBD2	CASSLGTLGTSAYEQYF	TGCGCCAGCAGCTTGGGGACGCTCGGGACTAGCGCGTACGAGCAGTACTTC
16	NA	TRBV7-3	TRBJ1-6	NA	CASSLGGVSYNSPLHF	TGTGCCAGCAGCTTAGGTGGGGTCTCCTATAATTCACCCCTCCACTTT
17	NA	TRBV9	TRBJ2-7	TRBD2	CASSPVAGSPSSYEQYF	TGTGCCAGCAGCCCGGTAGCGGGGAGTCCCAGCTCCTACGAGCAGTACTTC